One sample yielded the 14 T cell receptor beta chains listed below, sequenced in a study of blood T cell repertoires in COVID-19 (dated by TCRdb to the early 2020s). Libraries were made using the immunoSEQ multiplex PCR assay. This is the immuneACCESS table as TCRdb keeps it, with only in-frame sequences that have V and J called. A part of the clones is gone; compared with another copy, unresolved V genes explain less than half, and the rest is unexplained. This sample gives around 63,000 clones in total; over 75% of them show up just once. 15% to 20% of the sample is in the top ten clones. The sample taken for sequencing was peripheral blood. The source is a woman aged 55-70 years with COVID-19, enrolled during active disease.

This rearrangement joins TRBV7-2 to TRBJ1-4, with TRBD1 identical over 8 bases. CDR3 size: 14 residues. Per the germline V gene, CDR1 is SGHTA and CDR2 is FQGNSA. Trimming took 5 bases from V and 7 from J; bases not matched to a gene: 6. CDR3 coding DNA: TGTGCCAGCAGCCTTGACAGGGGCGGTGAAAAACTGTTTTTT. Translated: CASSLDRGGEKLFF.

The chain recombines TRBV14 with TRBJ1-3; D call uncertain. V lost 2 bases and J lost 4, with 15 bases in between. The CDR3 runs to 16 residues. Germline CDR1 reads SGHDN; CDR2 reads FVKESK. This CDR3 is CASSQIQNTWGNTIYF. Here the CDR3 DNA reads TGTGCCAGCAGCCAAATTCAAAACACATGGGGAAACACCATATATTTT.

This sequence joins TRBV11-2 and TRBJ1-2, with TRBD1 as a possible D gene (6 bases). V was shortened by 3 bases and J by 2 bases, with 13 bases between the two germline ends. This CDR3 contains 15 residues. Germline V lookup: CDR1 SGHAT, CDR2 FQNNGV. The CDR3 spells CASSFGLTGNYGYTF. CDR3 in DNA: TGTGCCAGCAGCTTCGGGCTGACAGGAAACTATGGCTACACCTTC.

The rearrangement uses TRBV5-1 and TRBJ1-2; TRBD1 might be the D (6 bases). Germline-derived CDR1 and CDR2 are SGHRS and YFSETQ. This CDR3 is 13 amino acids long. Deletions cut 2 bases from V and 6 bases from J, with 11 bases between. The CDR3 loop reads CASSFQGMDGYTF. The CDR3 DNA follows: TGCGCCAGCAGCTTTCAGGGGATGGATGGCTACACCTTC.

This rearrangement joins TRBV6-5 to TRBJ1-1, with D perhaps matching TRBD1 (5 bases). The CDR3 contains 11 residues. V was pared by 2 bases and J by 10 bases, with 8 bases between. Germline V gives CDR1 MNHEY, CDR2 SVGAGI. CDR3 DNA sequence: TGTGCCAGCAGTTACAGGGGTCGAGCTTTCTTT. Translation: CASSYRGRAFF.

The chain combines TRBV11-2 with TRBJ2-7, with D possibly TRBD2 on 6 matching bases. Trimming removed 0 bases from V and 0 bases from J, with 15 bases in between. The CDR3 is 17 residues long. Germline CDR1 is SGHAT and CDR2 is FQNNGV. CDR3 in amino acids: CASSLDPGDWSSYEQYF. DNA for the CDR3: TGTGCCAGCAGCTTAGACCCGGGGGACTGGAGCTCCTACGAGCAGTACTTC.

This sequence joins TRBV18 and TRBJ1-2; D is uncertain. CDR1 is KGHSH and CDR2 is LQKENI in the germline V gene. This CDR3 comprises 15 residues. V was shortened by 6 bases and J by 1 base, with 15 bases between the two germline ends. CDR3 DNA: TGTGCCAGCTCGCCAACCCGGGAAGTTAACTATGGCTACACCTTC. Its protein is CASSPTREVNYGYTF.

The V gene is TRBV6-5, the J gene TRBJ2-2; D remains ambiguous. V was clipped by 2 bases and J by 7 bases, with 5 bases between them. CDR3 length equals 12 residues. Germline lookup yields CDR1 MNHEY and CDR2 SVGAGI. The CDR3 loop reads CASSYVRGELFF. CDR3 nucleotides: TGTGCCAGCAGTTACGTGCGCGGGGAGCTGTTTTTT.

The V gene is TRBV28, the J gene TRBJ1-1; D is unresolved. V gave up 5 bases and J gave up 1 base, with 8 bases separating them. The CDR3 sequence is 13 residues long. Germline V lookup: CDR1 MDHEN, CDR2 SYDVKM. The CDR3 sequence: CASSRVRNTEAFF. For the CDR3, the DNA is TGTGCCAGCAGTCGTGTGCGGAACACTGAAGCTTTCTTT.

The rearrangement joins TRBV5-6 to TRBJ2-3; 11 bases are shared with TRBD2. The ends lost 4 bases at V and 0 bases at J; junction bases unmatched: 4. The length of the CDR3 is 16 residues. Germline CDR1 reads SGHDT; CDR2 reads YYEEEE. CDR3 in amino acids: CASSPLAGVSTDTQYF. CDR3 nucleotides: TGTGCCAGCAGCCCACTAGCGGGAGTAAGCACAGATACGCAGTATTTT. Looking up the rest from reference TRBV5-6 and TRBJ2-3 gives the full variable domain: DAGVTQSPTHLIKTRGQQVTLRCSPKSGHDTVSWYQQALGQGPQFIFQYYEEEERQRGNFPDRFSGHQFPNYSSELNVNALLLGDSALYLCASSPLAGVSTDTQYFGPGTRLTVL.

The chain combines TRBV30 with TRBJ2-1, with 8 bases matching TRBD2. V was clipped by 0 bases and J by 7 bases; unmatched bases: 14. This CDR3 is built from 17 residues. Germline assignment: CDR1 GTSNPN and CDR2 SVGIG (reference sequence). The CDR3, as DNA: TGTGCCTGGAGTGTATCCTTAACGGGAGGGCCGGGAAATGAGCAGTTCTTC. Amino acid sequence: CAWSVSLTGGPGNEQFF.

This sequence joins TRBV7-8 and TRBJ1-2, with a weak D call TRBD1 (5 bases). CDR3 size: 16 residues. The V gene lost 4 bases and the J gene lost 0 bases, with 15 bases spanning the gap. Germline values: CDR1 SGHVS, CDR2 FQNEAQ. CDR3 in DNA: TGTGCCAGCAGCTCGGGGGGACCCGCGACTAACTATGGCTACACCTTC. This codes for CASSSGGPATNYGYTF.

The table lists this clone with a few counts. This sequence joins TRBV7-2 and TRBJ1-5; 7 nucleotides match TRBD1. With 1 base clipped from V and 3 bases from J, the junction kept 6 bases outside the gene matches. The germline V gene encodes CDR1 SGHTA and CDR2 FQGNSA. There are 16 residues in the CDR3. CDR3 coding DNA: TGTGCCAGCAGCTTAGGTTCGGACAGGACCAATCAGCCCCAGCATTTT. This translates into CASSLGSDRTNQPQHF. Looking up the rest from reference TRBV7-2 and TRBJ1-5 gives the full variable domain: GAGVSQSPSNKVTEKGKDVELRCDPISGHTALYWYRQSLGQGLEFLIYFQGNSAPDKSGLPSDRFSAERTGGSVSTLTIQRTQQEDSAVYLCASSLGSDRTNQPQHFGDGTRLSIL.

The genes are TRBV12-3 or TRBV12-4 and TRBJ1-2; D gene uncertain. This CDR3 contains 12 residues. V was clipped by 7 bases and J by 7 bases, with 13 bases between them. The CDR3 loop is CASISGTGGYTF. The CDR3 bases are TGTGCCAGCATTTCCGGCACGGGTGGCTACACCTTC.